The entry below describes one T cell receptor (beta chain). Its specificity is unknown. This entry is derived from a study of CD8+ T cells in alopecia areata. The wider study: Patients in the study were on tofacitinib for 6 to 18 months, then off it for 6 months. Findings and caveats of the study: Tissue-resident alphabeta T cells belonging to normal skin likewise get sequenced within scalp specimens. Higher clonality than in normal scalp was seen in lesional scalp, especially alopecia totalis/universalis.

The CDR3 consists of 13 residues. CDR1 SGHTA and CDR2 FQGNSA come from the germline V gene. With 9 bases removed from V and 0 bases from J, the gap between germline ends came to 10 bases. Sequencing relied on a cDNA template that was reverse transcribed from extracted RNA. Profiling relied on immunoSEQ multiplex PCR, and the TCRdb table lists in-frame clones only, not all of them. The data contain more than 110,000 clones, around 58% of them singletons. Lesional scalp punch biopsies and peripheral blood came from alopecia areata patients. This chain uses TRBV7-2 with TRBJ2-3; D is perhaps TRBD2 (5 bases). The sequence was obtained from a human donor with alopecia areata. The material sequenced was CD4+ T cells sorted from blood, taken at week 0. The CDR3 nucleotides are TGTGCCAGTAAGCGGACTAGCACAGATACGCAGTATTTT. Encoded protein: CASKRTSTDTQYF.